The 3 T cell receptor beta chains below all came from one sample that was sequenced in a study of blood T cell repertoires in COVID-19. Clones were read by immunoSEQ multiplex PCR, and TCRdb kept only the in-frame ones, dropping some. The table has about 240,000 clones, approximately 86% seen once. The sequencing input was PBMCs or T cells enriched from blood (not recorded which). These receptors were obtained from a woman aged 40 to 55 with acute COVID-19.

The J gene is TRBJ1-1, the V gene TRBV11-2; perhaps TRBD1 as D (6 bases). Trimming removed 2 bases at V and 1 base at J, with 20 bases between. This CDR3 contains 18 residues. Germline V lookup: CDR1 SGHAT, CDR2 FQNNGV. CDR3 in DNA: TGTGCCAGCAGCTTATTCCAACACAGGGAAGGGGAGAACACTGAAGCTTTCTTT. It specifies CASSLFQHREGENTEAFF.

The rearrangement joins TRBV19 to TRBJ1-1; 7 bases map to TRBD1. The germline V gene has CDR1 LNHDA and CDR2 SQIVND (reference sequence). The J segment lost 3 bases and the V segment lost 5 bases, leaving 12 bases of the junction unmatched. This CDR3 is 16 amino acids long. CDR3: CASSLLDRAPDTEAFF. CDR3 DNA sequence: TGTGCCAGTAGTCTCCTCGACAGGGCGCCGGACACTGAAGCTTTCTTT.

This clone was picked up one time. This chain joins TRBV19 and TRBJ1-2; D is ambiguous. There are 12 residues in the CDR3. V shed 7 bases and J shed 4 bases, with 10 bases lying between them. CDR1 is LNHDA and CDR2 is SQIVND in the germline V gene (reference sequence). The CDR3 is CASKKLSYGYTF. CDR3 DNA sequence: TGTGCCAGTAAAAAGCTGAGCTATGGCTACACCTTC.